The 8 T cell receptor beta chains below come from one sample, sequenced in a study. MiXCR was run by TCRdb on the 5' RACE reads, yielding one entry per CDR3 protein. Altogether 50,000 to 75,000 distinct CDR3 sequences are present, 22% being singletons, with the ten largest covering 2.5% to 3%. The specimen was memory CD4+ T cells sorted from a lymph node. Subset indicated: memory CD4+ T cells, CD4+CD45RO+CD25-. Receptors originate from a female donor with breast cancer.

This clonotype was detected only a few times. This chain connects TRBV7-2 to TRBJ2-5, with a weak D call TRBD1 (5 bases). CDR3 length: 13 amino acids. Trimming shortened V by 2 bases and J by 5 bases, and 9 bases separated the two germline ends. Per the germline V gene, CDR1 is SGHTA and CDR2 is FQGNSA. CDR3 loop: CASSLNSGETQYF. The CDR3 coding sequence is TGTGCCAGCAGCTTAAACTCAGGGGAGACCCAGTACTTC.

The chain uses TRBV6-1 and TRBJ2-2; no clear D. The CDR3 runs to 16 residues. V lost 2 bases and J lost 6, with 16 bases in between. Germline CDR1 and CDR2: MNHNS and SASEGT. The CDR3 DNA reads as TGTGCCAGCAGTGAAATGGGTCTAAAGGGCGCCGGGGAGCTGTTTTTT. Protein sequence: CASSEMGLKGAGELFF.

This clonotype appeared once. V and J are TRBV5-1 and TRBJ1-2; TRBD1 matches at 10 bases. Per the germline V gene, CDR1 is SGHRS and CDR2 is YFSETQ. This CDR3 comprises 15 residues. Trimming took 4 bases from V and 6 from J; bases not matched to a gene: 9. The CDR3 reads CASSLSGTGEDGYTF. The CDR3 bases are TGCGCCAGCAGCCTTTCCGGGACAGGGGAAGATGGCTACACCTTC.

This clonotype was counted a few times. The chain combines TRBV7-8 with TRBJ2-7; D assignment may be TRBD1 or TRBD2 (6 bases each). CDR3 size: 14 residues. The V gene's germline CDR1 is SGHVS and CDR2 FQNEAQ. V was pared by 5 bases and J by 2 bases, with 13 bases between. CDR3 bases: TGTGCCAGCAGCCGTGTCCGGGGGCCCTACGAGCAGTACTTC. This encodes CASSRVRGPYEQYF.

This rearrangement joins TRBV20-1 to TRBJ2-7, with 16 bases aligning to TRBD2. V lost 1 base, J lost 3 bases, and 6 bases stayed unmatched. This CDR3 contains 17 residues. Germline CDR1 DFQATT, CDR2 SNEGSKA (reference sequence). For the CDR3, the DNA is TGCAGTGCTAGAGGCCCGGGACTAGCGGGAGGGGTCTACGAGCAGTACTTC. It translates to CSARGPGLAGGVYEQYF.

This chain joins TRBV30 and TRBJ2-7; no clear D gene. V was shortened by 3 bases and J by 2 bases, with 11 bases between the two germline ends. Germline loops: CDR1 GTSNPN, CDR2 SVGIG (reference sequence). This CDR3 has 13 amino acids. CDR3 region: CAWSGLPTYEQYF. CDR3 in DNA: TGTGCCTGGAGCGGGCTGCCTACCTACGAGCAGTACTTC.

This clonotype was recorded many times. The chain links TRBV5-1 to TRBJ2-1, with 11 bases matching TRBD2. CDR3 length: 16 amino acids. CDR1 is SGHRS and CDR2 is YFSETQ in the germline V gene. The V segment lost 3 bases and the J segment 5 bases; nucleotides outside the gene matches: 7. Written as DNA, the CDR3 is TGCGCCAGCAGCTCACTTCTAGCGGGGGGCCACAATGAGCAGTTCTTC. This encodes CASSSLLAGGHNEQFF.

This clonotype turned up a few times. V usage is TRBV5-1 and J usage is TRBJ2-7; TRBD2 aligns across 7 bases. Germline V lookup: CDR1 SGHRS, CDR2 YFSETQ. CDR3 length equals 14 residues. V was pared by 5 bases and J by 4 bases, with 9 bases of the junction left unmatched. CDR3 sequence: CASRRGAGAYEQYF. CDR3 coding DNA: TGCGCCAGCAGGCGCGGGGCGGGAGCATACGAGCAGTACTTC.